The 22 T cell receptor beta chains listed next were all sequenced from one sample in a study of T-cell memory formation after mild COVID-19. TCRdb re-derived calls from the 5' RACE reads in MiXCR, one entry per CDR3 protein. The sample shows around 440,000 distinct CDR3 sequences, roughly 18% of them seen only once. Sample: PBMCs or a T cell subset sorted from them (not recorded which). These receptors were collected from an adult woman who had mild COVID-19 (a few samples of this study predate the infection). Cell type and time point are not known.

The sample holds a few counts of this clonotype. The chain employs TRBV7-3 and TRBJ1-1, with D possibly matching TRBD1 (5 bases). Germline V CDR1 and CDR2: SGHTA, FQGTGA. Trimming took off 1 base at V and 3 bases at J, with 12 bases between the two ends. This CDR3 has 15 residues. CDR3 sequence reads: CASSLIFDSYTEAFF. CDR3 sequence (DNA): TGTGCCAGCAGCTTAATCTTTGACAGTTACACTGAAGCTTTCTTT.

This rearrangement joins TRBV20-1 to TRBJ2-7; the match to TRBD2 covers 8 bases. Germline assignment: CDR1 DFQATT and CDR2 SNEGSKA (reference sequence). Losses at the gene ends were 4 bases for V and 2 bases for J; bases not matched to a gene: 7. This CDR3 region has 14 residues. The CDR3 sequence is CSAISERETYEQYF. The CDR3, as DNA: TGCAGTGCTATTTCGGAGCGGGAGACCTACGAGCAGTACTTC.

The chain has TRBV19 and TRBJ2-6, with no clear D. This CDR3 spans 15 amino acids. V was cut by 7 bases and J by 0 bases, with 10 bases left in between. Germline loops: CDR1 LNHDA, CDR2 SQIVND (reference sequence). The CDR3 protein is CASTLGLSGANVLTF. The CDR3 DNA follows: TGTGCCAGTACCCTGGGCCTCTCTGGGGCCAACGTCCTGACTTTC.

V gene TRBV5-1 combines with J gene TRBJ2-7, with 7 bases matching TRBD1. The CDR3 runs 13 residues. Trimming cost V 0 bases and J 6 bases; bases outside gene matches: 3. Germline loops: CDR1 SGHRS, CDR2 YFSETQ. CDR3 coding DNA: TGCGCCAGCAGCTTGGGACAGGGACCCGAGCAGTACTTC. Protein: CASSLGQGPEQYF.

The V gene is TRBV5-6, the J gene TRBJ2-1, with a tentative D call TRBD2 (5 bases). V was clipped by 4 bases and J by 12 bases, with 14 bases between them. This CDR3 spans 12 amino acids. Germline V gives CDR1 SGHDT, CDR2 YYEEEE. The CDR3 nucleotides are TGTGCCAGCAGCCTGGTGGCTAGCAGGCAGTTCTTC. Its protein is CASSLVASRQFF.

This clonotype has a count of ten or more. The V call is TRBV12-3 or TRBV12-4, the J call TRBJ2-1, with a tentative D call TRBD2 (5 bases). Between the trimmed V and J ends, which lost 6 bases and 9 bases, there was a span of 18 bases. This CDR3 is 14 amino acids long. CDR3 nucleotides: TGTGCCAGCAGCCCTGATCTGGACTCCGGTGAGCAGTTCTTC. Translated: CASSPDLDSGEQFF.

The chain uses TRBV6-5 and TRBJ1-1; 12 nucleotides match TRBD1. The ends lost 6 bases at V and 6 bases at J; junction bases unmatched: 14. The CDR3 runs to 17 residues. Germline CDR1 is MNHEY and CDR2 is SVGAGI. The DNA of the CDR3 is TGTGCCAGCAGGCCTACCGGGACAGGGGGCTTCGGCGCTGAAGCTTTCTTT. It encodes CASRPTGTGGFGAEAFF.

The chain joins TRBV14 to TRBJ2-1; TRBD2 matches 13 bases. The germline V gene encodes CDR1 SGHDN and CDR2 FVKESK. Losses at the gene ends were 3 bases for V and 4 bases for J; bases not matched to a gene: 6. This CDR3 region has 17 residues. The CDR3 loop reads CASSQDPGLAGYNEQFF. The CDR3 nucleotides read TGTGCCAGCAGCCAGGACCCGGGACTAGCGGGGTACAATGAGCAGTTCTTC.

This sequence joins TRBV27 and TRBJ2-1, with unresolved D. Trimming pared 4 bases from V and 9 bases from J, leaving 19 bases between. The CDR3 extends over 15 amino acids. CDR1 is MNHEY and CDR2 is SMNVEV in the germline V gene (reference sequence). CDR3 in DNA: TGTGCCAGCAGTTCGAGACCGAAAAGCCACGGTGAGCAGTTCTTC. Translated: CASSSRPKSHGEQFF.

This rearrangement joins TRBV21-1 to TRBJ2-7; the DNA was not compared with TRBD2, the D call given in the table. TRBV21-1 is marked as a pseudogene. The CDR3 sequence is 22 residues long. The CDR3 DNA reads TGTGCCAGCACCATAGTGAGGGAGGGCCGAAGCGACGACGGAGGGAAACTCTACGAGCAGTACTTC. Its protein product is CASTIVREGRSDDGGKLYEQYF.

This CDR3 is CASRPILNTEAFF. CDR3 sequence (DNA): TGTGCCAGCAGGCCTATCCTGAACACTGAAGCTTTCTTT. This sequence joins TRBV28 and TRBJ1-1; D remains ambiguous. The germline V gene encodes CDR1 MDHEN and CDR2 SYDVKM. Trimming left V 6 bases short and J 0 bases short, with 8 bases between. The CDR3 runs to 13 residues. Full variable domain (rest looked up from reference TRBV28 and TRBJ1-1): DVKVTQSSRYLVKRTGEKVFLECVQDMDHENMFWYRQDPGLGLRLIYFSYDVKMKEKGDIPEGYSVSREKKERFSLILESASTNQTSMYLCASRPILNTEAFFGQGTRLTVV.

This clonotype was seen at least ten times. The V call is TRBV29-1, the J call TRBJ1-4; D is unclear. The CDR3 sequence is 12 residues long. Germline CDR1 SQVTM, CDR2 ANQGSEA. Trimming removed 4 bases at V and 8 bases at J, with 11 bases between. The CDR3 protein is CSVGYSEEKLFF. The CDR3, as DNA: TGCAGCGTTGGATACTCGGAGGAAAAACTGTTTTTT.

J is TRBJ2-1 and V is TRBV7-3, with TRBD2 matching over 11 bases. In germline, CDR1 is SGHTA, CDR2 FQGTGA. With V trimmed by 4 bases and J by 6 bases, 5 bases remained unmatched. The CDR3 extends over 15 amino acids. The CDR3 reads CASSSIAGGLNEQFF. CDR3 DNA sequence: TGTGCCAGCAGCTCCATAGCGGGAGGGCTCAATGAGCAGTTCTTC.

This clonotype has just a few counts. The CDR3 spells CASSDMTSSVKRSYEQYF. CDR3 in DNA: TGTGCCAGCAGCGACATGACATCTAGCGTTAAACGTTCCTACGAGCAGTACTTC. V and J are TRBV9 and TRBJ2-7; a possible D gene is TRBD2 (6 bases). V lost 3 bases, J lost 1 base, and 23 bases lay in between. Germline CDR1 is SGDLS and CDR2 is YYNGEE. The CDR3 runs to 18 residues.

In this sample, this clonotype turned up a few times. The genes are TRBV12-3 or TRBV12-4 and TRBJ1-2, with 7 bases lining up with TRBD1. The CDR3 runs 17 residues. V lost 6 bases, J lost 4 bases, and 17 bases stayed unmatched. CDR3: CASRLGGRGQSSYGYTF. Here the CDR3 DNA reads TGTGCCAGCAGACTCGGGGGTAGGGGGCAATCCTCCTATGGCTACACCTTC.

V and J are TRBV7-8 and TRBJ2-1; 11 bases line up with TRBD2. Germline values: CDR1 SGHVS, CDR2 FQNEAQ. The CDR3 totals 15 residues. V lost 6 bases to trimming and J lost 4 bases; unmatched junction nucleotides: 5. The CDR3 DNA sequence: TGTGCCAGCAGACCTAGCGGGGGGCCATACAATGAGCAGTTCTTC. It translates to CASRPSGGPYNEQFF.

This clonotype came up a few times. In DNA form, the CDR3 reads TGTGCCAGCATCATCAGCGGGGGCCGCACAGATACGCAGTATTTT. It is translated as CASIISGGRTDTQYF. This chain joins TRBV12-3 or TRBV12-4 and TRBJ2-3; TRBD2 matches at 8 bases. CDR3 length: 15 amino acids. V lost 7 bases and J lost 1; bases outside the gene matches: 7.

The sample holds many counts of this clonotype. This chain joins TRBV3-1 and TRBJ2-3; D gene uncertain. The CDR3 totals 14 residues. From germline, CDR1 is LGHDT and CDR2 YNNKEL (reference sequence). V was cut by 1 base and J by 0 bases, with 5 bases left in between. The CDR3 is CASSQGLSTDTQYF. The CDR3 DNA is TGTGCCAGCAGCCAAGGGCTTAGCACAGATACGCAGTATTTT.

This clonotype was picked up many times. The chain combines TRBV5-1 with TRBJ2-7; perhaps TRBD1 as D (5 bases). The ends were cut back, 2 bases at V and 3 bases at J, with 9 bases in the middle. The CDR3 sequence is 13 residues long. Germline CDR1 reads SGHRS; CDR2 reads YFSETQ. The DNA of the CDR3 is TGCGCCAGCAGCTTTGACAGAGTCTACGAGCAGTACTTC. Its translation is CASSFDRVYEQYF.

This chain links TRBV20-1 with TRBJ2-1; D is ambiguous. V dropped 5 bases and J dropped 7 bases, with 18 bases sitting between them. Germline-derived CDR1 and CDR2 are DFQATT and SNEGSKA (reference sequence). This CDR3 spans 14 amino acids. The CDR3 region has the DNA TGCAGTGCTCAACGGACCCCGAGCAAGAATGAGCAGTTCTTC. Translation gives CSAQRTPSKNEQFF.

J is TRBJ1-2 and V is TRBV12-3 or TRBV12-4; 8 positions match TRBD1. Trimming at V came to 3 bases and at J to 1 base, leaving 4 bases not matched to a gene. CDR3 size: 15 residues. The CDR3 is CASSFTGGDNYGYTF. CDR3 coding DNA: TGTGCCAGCAGTTTTACAGGGGGTGATAACTATGGCTACACCTTC.

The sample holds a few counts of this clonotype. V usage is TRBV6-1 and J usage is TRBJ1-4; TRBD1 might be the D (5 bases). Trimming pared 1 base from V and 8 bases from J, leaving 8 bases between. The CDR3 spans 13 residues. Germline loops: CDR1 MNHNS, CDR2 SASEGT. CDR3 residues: CASSEGWGEKLFF. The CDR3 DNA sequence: TGTGCCAGCAGTGAAGGTTGGGGGGAAAAACTGTTTTTT.